These 19 T cell receptor beta chains share one sample of origin, sequenced in a study of CD8 T cells in ankylosing spondylitis (dated 2017 in TCRdb). These receptors have no known antigen. To prepare the library, 5' RACE was applied. The run used an Illumina HiSeq 2500. Starting from the raw public reads, TCRdb applied fastp trimming at Q25, assembled clones with MiXCR and retained in-frame beta chains. Each entry is one CDR3 protein sequence, shown with its most common DNA and genes. Recorded for this sample are fewer than 500,000 distinct CDR3 sequences; 25% to 30% of them occurred a single time. Roughly 0.9% of the sample is taken by the ten largest. The research as a whole found: Blood from ankylosing spondylitis patients appeared to be characterized by a TCR beta motif composed of about eight highly homologous amino acid variants.

The sample consisted of blood, either unsorted or a sorted T cell fraction (not recorded which). The receptors stem from a male donor with ankylosing spondylitis.

This clonotype was seen only a few times. The rearrangement joins TRBV18 to TRBJ1-6, with 8 bases lining up with TRBD1. Germline loops: CDR1 KGHSH, CDR2 LQKENI. The CDR3 is made up of 14 amino acids. Trimming at V came to 3 bases and at J to 9 bases, leaving 4 bases not matched to a gene. The CDR3 DNA follows: TGTGCCAGCTCACCGGACAGGGATGGTTCACCCCTCCACTTT. Protein: CASSPDRDGSPLHF. The whole variable domain, remainder taken from reference TRBV18 and TRBJ1-6, is NAGVMQNPRHLVRRRGQEARLRCSPMKGHSHVYWYRQLPEEGLKFMVYLQKENIIDESGMPKERFSAEFPKEGPSILRIQQVVRGDSAAYFCASSPDRDGSPLHFGNGTRLTVT.

This clonotype was seen more than once but under ten times. The DNA of the CDR3 is TGCAGTGCTAACGCTCAGGGGAACCGTCAGCCCCAGCATTTT. It specifies CSANAQGNRQPQHF. This sequence joins TRBV20-1 and TRBJ1-5; perhaps TRBD1 as D (6 bases). V lost 4 bases and J 6 bases, leaving 16 bases between the germline ends. In germline, CDR1 is DFQATT, CDR2 SNEGSKA (reference sequence). The CDR3 is 14 amino acids.

This clonotype was detected only a few times. The chain combines TRBV12-3 or TRBV12-4 with TRBJ2-2; tentatively, D is TRBD1 (5 bases). CDR3 length equals 13 residues. Trimming took off 2 bases at V and 7 bases at J, with 8 bases between the two ends. In DNA form, the CDR3 reads TGTGCCAGCAGTTTACAGGGAATCGGGGAGCTGTTTTTT. It encodes CASSLQGIGELFF.

This clonotype was detected only a few times. The V gene is TRBV27, the J gene TRBJ2-7; unclear D gene. Germline assignment: CDR1 MNHEY and CDR2 SMNVEV (reference sequence). The CDR3 is 12 residues long. Trimming stripped 7 bases from V and 6 bases from J, with 13 bases between. Here the CDR3 DNA reads TGTGCCAGCACTATTTTTAAGGCCGAGCAGTACGTC. It is translated as CASTIFKAEQYV.

This clonotype was found a few times. This chain's CDR3 is CASSPGLADASYEQYF. CDR3 in DNA: TGTGCCAGCAGTCCAGGACTAGCAGATGCTTCCTACGAGCAGTACTTC. The J gene is TRBJ2-7, the V gene TRBV12-3 or TRBV12-4, with 8 bases fitting TRBD2. Losses at the gene ends were 5 bases for V and 1 base for J; bases not matched to a gene: 10. This CDR3 comprises 16 residues.

Many counts were recorded for this clonotype. The chain is built from TRBV3-1 and TRBJ1-5; perhaps TRBD1 as D (5 bases). This CDR3 comprises 13 residues. In germline, CDR1 is LGHDT, CDR2 YNNKEL (reference sequence). V was cut by 1 base and J by 5 bases, with 6 bases left in between. The CDR3 bases are TGTGCCAGCAGCCAAGGGGGCGATCAGCCCCAGCATTTT. Translating it yields CASSQGGDQPQHF.

This clonotype was seen only a few times. The chain couples TRBV20-1 to TRBJ2-5; tentatively, D is TRBD1 or TRBD2 (5 bases each). The CDR3 covers 13 residues. V was cut by 2 bases and J by 4 bases, with 11 bases left in between. CDR1 is DFQATT, CDR2 SNEGSKA, per germline (reference sequence). This CDR3 reads CSARLPGRETQYF. In DNA, the CDR3 is TGCAGTGCTAGACTCCCGGGACGAGAGACCCAGTACTTC.

This clonotype was found many times. The chain is built from TRBV3-1 and TRBJ2-1; weak D call: TRBD1 (6 bases). The CDR3 consists of 12 residues. V gave up 0 bases and J gave up 11 bases, with 8 bases separating them. Germline V lookup: CDR1 LGHDT, CDR2 YNNKEL (reference sequence). The CDR3 DNA sequence: TGTGCCAGCAGCCAAGATGGGGGCCAGCAGTTCTTC. Translated: CASSQDGGQQFF.

This sequence joins TRBV5-1 and TRBJ2-7; D unclear. Germline CDR1 and CDR2: SGHRS and YFSETQ. The length of the CDR3 is 14 residues. With 0 bases removed from V and 0 bases from J, the gap between germline ends came to 7 bases. The CDR3 bases are TGCGCCAGCAGCTTGGGAGATTACTCCTACGAGCAGTACGTC. This translates into CASSLGDYSYEQYV.

With regard to this clonotype: This may arise from a read error, as a much more abundant clone is one base away. The chain combines TRBV20-1 with TRBJ2-5; D may correspond to TRBD1 or TRBD2 (5 bases each). There are 14 residues in the CDR3. Germline V lookup: CDR1 DFQATT, CDR2 SNEGSKA (reference sequence). Trimming cost V 5 bases and J 4 bases, with 17 bases left between them. The CDR3 DNA sequence: TGCAGTGCTGGGGGATGGTCTAGCAGAGAGACCCAGTACTTC. Protein: CSAGGWSSRETQYF.

J is TRBJ2-3 and V is TRBV5-1, with D hard to call. V lost 3 bases and J lost 6, with 11 bases in between. The CDR3 loop spans 13 amino acids. Looked up from germline, CDR1 is SGHRS and CDR2 is YFSETQ. DNA for the CDR3: TGCGCCAGCAGCTGGGGATCTGGCGATACGCAGTATTTT. Protein sequence: CASSWGSGDTQYF.

This clonotype was found a few times. The chain couples TRBV6-6 to TRBJ1-2, with no clear D. CDR3 length equals 11 residues. Looked up from germline, CDR1 is MNHNY and CDR2 is SVGAGI (reference sequence). The ends were cut back, 2 bases at V and 5 bases at J, with 3 bases in the middle. CDR3 sequence: CASSYGYGYTF. The CDR3 nucleotides read TGTGCCAGCAGTTACGGATATGGCTACACCTTC.

The rearrangement uses TRBV20-1 and TRBJ2-3, with 9 positions matching TRBD1. CDR3 size: 14 residues. In germline, CDR1 is DFQATT, CDR2 SNEGSKA (reference sequence). Germline trimming cut 7 bases from V and 0 bases from J; bases unmatched to any gene: 5. The CDR3 spells CSGTDRGSTDTQYF. Here the CDR3 DNA reads TGCAGTGGCACCGACAGGGGGAGCACAGATACGCAGTATTTT.

The chain uses TRBV24-1 and TRBJ1-1, with no clear D. The CDR3 spans 13 residues. Germline CDR1 reads KGHDR; CDR2 reads SFDVKD. Trimming removed 7 bases at V and 2 bases at J, with 10 bases between. CDR3 sequence (DNA): TGTGCCACCAGCGCCAGGACTAACACTGAAGCTTTCTTT. Translation gives CATSARTNTEAFF.

The genes are TRBV6-4 and TRBJ1-2; TRBD1 is a possible D gene (6 bases). CDR3 length: 14 residues. The germline V gene has CDR1 MRHNA and CDR2 SNTAGT. V was shortened by 0 bases and J by 6 bases, with 11 bases between the two germline ends. The CDR3 region is CASSDSAGEDGYTF. The CDR3 DNA reads as TGTGCCAGCAGTGACTCGGCAGGGGAGGATGGCTACACCTTC.

The chain carries TRBV15 and TRBJ1-5; the D gene is possibly TRBD1 (6 bases). Germline V gene lookup returns CDR1 LNHNV and CDR2 YYDKDF (reference sequence). V was pared by 7 bases and J by 6 bases, with 16 bases between. The CDR3 has 14 amino acids. In nucleotides, the CDR3 is TGTGCCACCAACACACAGGGCGGCGGTCAGCCCCAGCATTTT. Its translation: CATNTQGGGQPQHF.

The V call is TRBV29-1, the J call TRBJ1-1; D possibly corresponds to TRBD1 (6 bases). Germline V gives CDR1 SQVTM, CDR2 ANQGSEA. The V gene lost 6 bases and the J gene lost 8 bases, with 13 bases spanning the gap. This CDR3 has 11 residues. CDR3 sequence (DNA): TGCAGCGTAATGACAGGCGGGGAAGCTTTCTTT. This encodes CSVMTGGEAFF.

This clonotype was counted between two and nine times. The V gene is TRBV15, the J gene TRBJ2-5; 8 nucleotides align to TRBD1. Germline loops: CDR1 LNHNV, CDR2 YYDKDF (reference sequence). The CDR3 is 15 amino acids. After removal of 5 bases from V and 2 bases from J, the junction contained 7 bases not matched to a gene. This CDR3 is CATSYRGFEQETQYF. Written as DNA, the CDR3 is TGTGCCACCAGCTACAGGGGGTTTGAACAAGAGACCCAGTACTTC.

V usage is TRBV7-9 and J usage is TRBJ2-5; perhaps TRBD2 as D (5 bases). Trimming took off 5 bases at V and 1 base at J, with 11 bases between the two ends. The germline CDR1 and CDR2 sequences are SEHNR and FQNEAQ (reference sequence). CDR3 length: 14 residues. CDR3 loop: CASSRGGVQETQYF. The CDR3 DNA is TGTGCCAGCAGCCGCGGAGGAGTCCAAGAGACCCAGTACTTC.